Presented here are 7 T cell receptor beta chains from one specimen sequenced in a study of shared clonotypes between healthy human individuals. Naivety among CD8 cells was defined by CD45RO negativity and positive CCR7 selection, thereby excluding terminally differentiated effector memory CD45RA+ cells. Libraries were prepared by immunoSEQ multiplex PCR; TCRdb keeps only in-frame clonotypes and omits some of them. The table includes hundreds of thousands of clones, 90% to 95% detected once. The material sequenced was naive CD8+ T cells sorted from blood. These receptors all come from a man aged 25 to 40 in good health.

This clone appeared a single time. Other DNA sequences of this sample code for an identical CDR3. The V gene is TRBV10-3, the J gene TRBJ2-7; 13 nucleotides match TRBD2. Germline CDR1 and CDR2: ENHRY and SYGVKD. V dropped 3 bases and J dropped 4; count of bases not matched to a gene: 3. The CDR3 length is 15 residues. The CDR3 reads CAISDWTSGSYEQYF. As DNA, the CDR3 is TGTGCCATCAGTGACTGGACTAGCGGGAGTTACGAGCAGTACTTC.

The chain combines TRBV6-1 with TRBJ2-7, with 7 bases matching TRBD1. The length of the CDR3 is 15 residues. V lost 6 bases, J lost 2 bases, and 10 bases stayed unmatched. Germline-derived CDR1 and CDR2 are MNHNS and SASEGT. This chain's CDR3 is CASSERDRKTYEQYF. The CDR3 nucleotides read TGTGCCAGCAGCGAACGGGACAGAAAGACCTACGAGCAGTACTTC.

The genes are TRBV30 and TRBJ1-5; maybe TRBD1 (5 bases). This CDR3 spans 16 amino acids. Germline V lookup: CDR1 GTSNPN, CDR2 SVGIG (reference sequence). Trimming took 4 bases from V and 1 from J, leaving 17 bases between them. The CDR3 DNA is TGTGCCTGGAAATCGGGGGACTTGATGAGCAATCAGCCCCAGCATTTT. Amino acid sequence: CAWKSGDLMSNQPQHF.

This sequence joins TRBV27 and TRBJ2-1, with 9 bases that match TRBD2. This CDR3 region has 15 residues. CDR1 is MNHEY, CDR2 SMNVEV, per germline (reference sequence). J lost 4 bases, V lost 10 bases, and 11 bases had no gene match. The CDR3 coding sequence is TGTGCCACCCTCGATCGGACTAGCGCATACAATGAGCAGTTCTTC. Its translation is CATLDRTSAYNEQFF.

The V and J genes are TRBV6-5 and TRBJ2-7, with D perhaps matching TRBD1 (6 bases). From germline, CDR1 is MNHEY and CDR2 SVGAGI. The V end was cut by 6 bases, the J end by 0 bases, with 9 bases between. The CDR3 consists of 13 residues. CDR3 in amino acids: CASSIQGSYEQYF. The CDR3 region has the DNA TGTGCCAGCAGCATACAGGGCTCCTACGAGCAGTACTTC.

The chain combines TRBV4-1 with TRBJ2-5; 8 bases align to TRBD2. The CDR3 sequence is 14 residues long. Germline V CDR1 and CDR2: MGHRA, YSYEKL. V trimming: 0 bases; J trimming: 3 bases; junction bases outside the gene matches: 0. The CDR3 bases are TGCGCCAGCAGCCAAGAACTAGCGGAAGAGACCCAGTACTTC. Its translation is CASSQELAEETQYF.

The V gene is TRBV29-1, the J gene TRBJ1-1; weak D call: TRBD1 (6 bases). Trimming stripped 3 bases from V and 0 bases from J, with 8 bases between. Per the germline V gene, CDR1 is SQVTM and CDR2 is ANQGSEA. The CDR3 is made up of 13 amino acids. The CDR3 DNA sequence: TGCAGCGTTGATGCAGGGGTGAACACTGAAGCTTTCTTT. Its protein product is CSVDAGVNTEAFF.